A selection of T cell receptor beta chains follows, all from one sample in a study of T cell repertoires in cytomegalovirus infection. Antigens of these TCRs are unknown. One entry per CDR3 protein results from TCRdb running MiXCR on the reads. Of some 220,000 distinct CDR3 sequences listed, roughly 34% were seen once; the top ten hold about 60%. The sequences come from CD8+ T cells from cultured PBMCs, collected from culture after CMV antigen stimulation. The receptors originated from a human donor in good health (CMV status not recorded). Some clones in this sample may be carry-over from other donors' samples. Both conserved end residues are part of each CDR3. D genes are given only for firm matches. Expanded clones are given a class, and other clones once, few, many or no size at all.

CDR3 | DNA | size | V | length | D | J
CSVRAGFRNTEAFF | TGCAGTGTTAGAGCAGGGTTCAGGAACACTGAAGCTTTCTTT | NA | TRBV20-1 | 14 | NA | TRBJ1-1
CASSMVAGDTQYF | TGTGCCAGCAGTATGGTGGCGGGGGATACGCAGTATTTT | once | TRBV12-3/TRBV12-4 | 13 | NA | TRBJ2-3
CSVETGLVGGYTF | TGCAGCGTGGAAACAGGTTTAGTCGGGGGCTACACCTTC | NA | TRBV29-1 | 13 | NA | TRBJ1-2
CASSLSDSYSNQPQHF | TGTGCCAGCAGCTTAAGCGACTCTTATAGCAATCAGCCCCAGCATTTT | NA | TRBV7-2 | 16 | NA | TRBJ1-5
CASSFEGSTEAFF | TGTGCCAGCAGTTTCGAGGGGAGCACTGAAGCTTTCTTT | many | TRBV12-3/TRBV12-4 | 13 | NA | TRBJ1-1
CASSLMTTGGRNEQFF | TGTGCCAGCAGCTTAATGACTACGGGAGGGCGAAATGAGCAGTTCTTC | NA | TRBV11-2 | 16 | TRBD2 | TRBJ2-1
CASSLSETGLIYGYTF | TGTGCCAGCAGCTTATCGGAGACAGGACTCATCTATGGCTACACCTTC | few | TRBV7-9 | 16 | NA | TRBJ1-2
CSARDPGRNTGELFF | TGCAGTGCTAGAGATCCCGGGAGGAACACCGGGGAGCTGTTTTTT | once | TRBV20-1 | 15 | NA | TRBJ2-2
CAISDPGPTPRYGYTF | TGTGCCATCAGTGATCCCGGACCGACGCCTCGATATGGCTACACCTTC | NA | TRBV10-3 | 16 | NA | TRBJ1-2
CSVEEEAGTDDYGYTF | TGCAGCGTTGAAGAGGAAGCGGGGACCGATGATTATGGCTACACCTTC | once | TRBV29-1 | 16 | NA | TRBJ1-2
CSARVDYGYTF | TGCAGTGCTAGAGTAGACTATGGCTACACCTTC | NA | TRBV20-1 | 11 | NA | TRBJ1-2
CSVGTGDGYEQYF | TGCAGCGTTGGGACAGGGGATGGGTACGAGCAGTACTTC | NA | TRBV29-1 | 13 | TRBD1 | TRBJ2-7
CASSYGDSYGYTF | TGTGCCAGCAGCTACGGAGACAGCTATGGCTACACCTTC | NA | TRBV7-6 | 13 | NA | TRBJ1-2
CSARRGGLIQETQYF | TGCAGTGCTCGAAGGGGGGGGCTTATCCAAGAGACCCAGTACTTC | NA | TRBV20-1 | 15 | NA | TRBJ2-5
CASSRLAGARSYNEQFF | TGTGCCAGCAGCCGACTAGCGGGAGCACGCTCCTACAATGAGCAGTTCTTC | many | TRBV7-2 | 17 | TRBD2 | TRBJ2-1
CASSFLLYEQFF | TGTGCCAGCAGTTTTCTATTGTATGAGCAGTTCTTC | NA | TRBV12-3/TRBV12-4 | 12 | NA | TRBJ2-1
CASSTTLTGREKLFF | TGTGCCAGCAGCACTACCTTGACAGGGAGAGAAAAACTGTTTTTT | few | TRBV27 | 15 | TRBD1 | TRBJ1-4
CASSLDAAGEDNEQFF | TGTGCCAGCAGCTTAGATGCAGCGGGAGAGGACAATGAGCAGTTCTTC | NA | TRBV11-2 | 16 | TRBD2 | TRBJ2-1
CASSLSSRASYNEQFF | TGTGCCAGCAGCTTATCTAGCAGGGCCTCCTACAATGAGCAGTTCTTC | NA | TRBV7-2 | 16 | NA | TRBJ2-1
CASSLDFAGGATDTQYF | TGTGCCAGCAGCTTAGATTTCGCAGGGGGCGCGACAGATACGCAGTATTTT | NA | TRBV11-2 | 17 | TRBD1 | TRBJ2-3
CASSPRSPLSGNTIYF | TGTGCCAGCAGCCCCCGCAGCCCACTCTCTGGAAACACCATATATTTT | NA | TRBV6-5 | 16 | NA | TRBJ1-3
CASSDLTGGRVTQYF | TGTGCCAGCAGTGACCTCACAGGGGGCCGGGTGACCCAGTACTTC | few | TRBV25-1 | 15 | TRBD1 | TRBJ2-5
CASNQGSNQPQHF | TGTGCCAGCAATCAGGGAAGCAATCAGCCCCAGCATTTT | few | TRBV28 | 13 | NA | TRBJ1-5
CAWRDLTRTSVKTDTKYF | TGTGCCTGGAGGGATCTAACGCGGACTAGCGTGAAGACAGATACGAAGTATTTT | NA | TRBV30 | 18 | TRBD2 | TRBJ2-3
CASSYSRGYEQYF | TGTGCCAGCAGTTACTCGAGGGGTTACGAGCAGTACTTC | NA | TRBV6-5 | 13 | NA | TRBJ2-7
CSARDRETQYF | TGCAGTGCTAGAGATAGAGAGACCCAGTACTTC | NA | TRBV20-1 | 11 | NA | TRBJ2-5
CASRFIRDQNSNQPQHF | TGTGCCAGCAGGTTCATCAGGGACCAAAATAGCAATCAGCCCCAGCATTTT | few | TRBV7-8 | 17 | NA | TRBJ1-5
CASSGDRGNEQYF | TGTGCCAGCAGTGGGGACAGGGGGAACGAGCAGTACTTC | NA | TRBV2 | 13 | TRBD1 | TRBJ2-7
CASSLALEYYNEQFF | TGTGCCAGCAGCTTAGCCCTCGAATACTACAATGAGCAGTTCTTC | few | TRBV7-8 | 15 | NA | TRBJ2-1
CASSPDQTSYNEQFF | TGTGCCAGCAGCCCGGACCAAACCTCCTACAATGAGCAGTTCTTC | NA | TRBV9 | 15 | NA | TRBJ2-1
CASSSNSVRYGYTF | TGTGCAAGCAGCTCGAACTCAGTGAGGTATGGCTACACCTTC | NA | TRBV11-1 | 14 | NA | TRBJ1-2
CASRLPPGGGPTGGDTQYF | TGTGCCAGCAGATTACCCCCCGGCGGGGGGCCCACGGGCGGGGATACGCAGTATTTT | few | TRBV11-2 | 19 | TRBD2 | TRBJ2-3
CASTGGTGKANYGYTF | TGTGCCAGCACTGGCGGGACAGGGAAAGCTAACTATGGCTACACCTTC | NA | TRBV6-5 | 16 | TRBD1 | TRBJ1-2
CASSLPAGGPGDTQYF | TGTGCCAGCAGCCTCCCTGCGGGAGGGCCAGGGGATACGCAGTATTTT | NA | TRBV12-3/TRBV12-4 | 16 | TRBD2 | TRBJ2-3
CASSLGLIAEKFF | TGTGCCAGCAGCTTAGGGTTGATAGCGGAAAAGTTCTTC | NA | TRBV7-6 | 13 | NA | TRBJ2-1
CASSRGRVYGYTF | TGTGCCAGCAGTAGAGGCAGGGTTTATGGCTACACCTTC | NA | TRBV11-2 | 13 | NA | TRBJ1-2
CASSAQGQEAFF | TGTGCCAGCAGCGCCCAGGGACAAGAAGCTTTCTTT | many | TRBV7-9 | 12 | NA | TRBJ1-1
CASSLVGGVASGYTF | TGTGCCAGCAGCTTAGTGGGAGGGGTAGCCTCTGGCTACACCTTC | few | TRBV11-2 | 15 | NA | TRBJ1-2
CASSLGKASGKAGELFF | TGTGCCAGCAGTTTAGGAAAGGCTAGCGGGAAAGCCGGGGAGCTGTTTTTT | NA | TRBV27 | 17 | TRBD2 | TRBJ2-2
CASSRHRLGQEGSEETQYF | TGTGCCAGCAGTAGACACCGATTGGGGCAGGAGGGATCGGAAGAGACCCAGTACTTC | few | TRBV28 | 19 | NA | TRBJ2-5
CASSVNNEQFF | TGTGCCAGCAGCGTCAACAATGAGCAGTTCTTC | few | TRBV7-3 | 11 | NA | TRBJ2-1
CASSFPVADTQYF | TGTGCCAGCAGTTTTCCAGTGGCAGATACGCAGTATTTT | NA | TRBV12-3/TRBV12-4 | 13 | NA | TRBJ2-3
CAISDGANEQFF | TGTGCCATCAGTGATGGAGCCAATGAGCAGTTCTTC | once | TRBV10-3 | 12 | NA | TRBJ2-1
CASTLGLDEQYF | TGTGCCAGCACCCTCGGACTAGACGAGCAGTACTTC | few | TRBV12-3/TRBV12-4 | 12 | TRBD2 | TRBJ2-7
CASSLGDRGNYGYTF | TGTGCCAGCAGCTTAGGAGACAGAGGGAACTATGGCTACACCTTC | many | TRBV7-6 | 15 | NA | TRBJ1-2
CASSFGRTYEQYF | TGTGCCAGCAGTTTCGGCAGAACCTACGAGCAGTACTTC | few | TRBV12-3/TRBV12-4 | 13 | NA | TRBJ2-7
CASSRPRLAGAYEQYF | TGTGCCAGCAGCCGCCCCCGACTAGCGGGAGCCTACGAGCAGTACTTC | NA | TRBV3-1 | 16 | TRBD2 | TRBJ2-7
CASSMSRAERTGGQFF | TGTGCCAGTAGTATGTCTAGGGCGGAGCGGACAGGCGGGCAGTTCTTC | NA | TRBV19 | 16 | TRBD1 | TRBJ2-1
CASSLAGQGTGELFF | TGTGCCAGCAGCTTAGCGGGACAGGGGACCGGGGAGCTGTTTTTT | NA | TRBV11-2 | 15 | TRBD1 | TRBJ2-2
CASSSAQGIDQPQHF | TGTGCCAGCAGCTCGGCACAGGGGATAGATCAGCCCCAGCATTTT | NA | TRBV7-6 | 15 | TRBD1 | TRBJ1-5
CASSQSGKRGSDNEQFF | TGCGCCAGCAGTCAATCCGGGAAAAGGGGTAGCGACAATGAGCAGTTCTTC | NA | TRBV23-1 | 17 | NA | TRBJ2-1
CASRSTSGRAAAKNIQYF | TGTGCCAGCAGGTCGACTAGCGGGAGGGCCGCGGCCAAAAACATTCAGTACTTC | once | TRBV6-8 | 18 | TRBD2 | TRBJ2-4
CASSLGTVSVQYF | TGTGCCAGCAGTTTGGGGACGGTCTCCGTTCAGTACTTC | NA | TRBV27 | 13 | NA | TRBJ2-4